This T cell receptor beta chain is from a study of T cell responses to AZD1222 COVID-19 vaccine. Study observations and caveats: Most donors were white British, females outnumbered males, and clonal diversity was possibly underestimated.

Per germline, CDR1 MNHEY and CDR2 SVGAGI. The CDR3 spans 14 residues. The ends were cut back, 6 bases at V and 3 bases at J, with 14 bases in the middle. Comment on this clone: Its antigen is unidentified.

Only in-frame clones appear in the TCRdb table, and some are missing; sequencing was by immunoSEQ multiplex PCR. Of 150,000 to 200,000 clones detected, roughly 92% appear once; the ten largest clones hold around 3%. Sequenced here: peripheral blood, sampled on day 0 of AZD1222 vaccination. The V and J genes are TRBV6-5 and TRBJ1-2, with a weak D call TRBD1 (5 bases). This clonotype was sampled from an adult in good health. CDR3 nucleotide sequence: TGTGCCAGCAGAGATGACAGACGGGACTATGGCTACACCTTC. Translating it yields CASRDDRRDYGYTF.